This T cell receptor beta chain originates from a study of long-term antiretroviral therapy in people with HIV (dated by TCRdb to the early 2020s). Study-wide context: Collection of the earliest samples took place about a decade ahead of the 2015 WHO recommendation for immediate ART, at a time when ART was typically delayed until CD4 counts fell. Whether ART initiation and durable HIV suppression were associated with changes in peripheral blood TRB repertoire composition and diversity was tested in a retrospective serial study. A total of roughly 200 cryopreserved PBMC samples were contributed to the cohort by 30 adults with confirmed HIV infection, with samples collected serially over a mean of 6 years (range 1-12). Of the 30 or so participants with HIV, ten to eleven were female. No cross-contamination during QIAcube processing turned up in test extractions that ran a monoclonal T-cell line alongside 30 or so polyclonal samples. Findings and caveats that apply to the study as a whole: Compared with controls, HIV repertoires had narrower CDR3 length ranges, and the network structure pointed to an antigen-experienced repertoire that shifted only slightly toward naive after ART. Because PBMC availability was limited, only the TCR beta chain was sequenced, with no alpha chain pairing. Expanded TRB clones identified before ART initiation dominated the repertoire at all time points, although this dominance fluctuated and declined in many PLHIV after ART. The samples span the years 2004 to 2017, and the ART regimens used may be less effective than current regimens. Inferences about post-ART repertoire changes are limited because no data were available on ART adherence, viral resistance or therapy changes. Because pre-ART samples had limited cell numbers, unsorted PBMC were profiled rather than sorted CD4+ and CD8+ T cells. A significant increase in TRB diversity was found to be associated with ART initiation, although TRB diversity was observed to remain significantly below that of transplant donor controls even after long-term ART.

Sequencing of the TRB variable region was done with the immunoSEQ hsTCRB v3.0 assay at survey level resolution. TRB sequencing targeted a depth of about 40,000-55,000 T-cell genomes per sample. Pooled TRB libraries were sequenced on an Illumina MiSeq with a v3 150-cycle kit. Turning to the authors' computational methods: Repertoire analysis was run in R within a reproducible Nextflow workflow that covered QC, data transformation and analysis. LymphoSeq2, an R package for exploring AIRR-Seq data, was used to implement the custom analyses. After excluding several samples that yielded fewer than 5000 total TRB sequences, 188 HIV repertoires remained for analysis. Among the 190 or so HIV repertoires that were kept, almost 60 were collected before ART initiation and roughly 130 were collected after ART initiation. Each repertoire was downsampled to 5000 TRB nucleotide sequences, and summary statistics were averaged across 100 downsampling iterations. Only TRB sequences with CDR3 regions of at least seven amino acids were retained for analysis. Diversity was measured with a Shannon entropy-derived clonality score and the Gini coefficient. In the repertoire networks, any two of the top 5000 CDR3 amino acid sequences were linked whenever the two sequences differed by an edit distance of one. For TRB CDR3 amino acid sequences, antigen specificity groups and MHC restriction were predicted with GLIPH2. To flag known CMV, EBV, HIV or tissue antigen associations, CDR3 amino acid sequences were matched against VDJdb and McPAS-TCR. Pre-ART, post-ART and control groups were compared with Wilcoxon signed-rank tests and Holm-Bonferroni correction. This immuneACCESS table, as held by TCRdb, lists in-frame sequences with V and J called but not all clones. Of the missing ones, under half trace to an unresolved V gene in checked studies; the others have no known cause. That table supplies the V and J calls and clone size; D and trimming were determined from the DNA. Here the sample has some 29,000 clones; 85% to 90% occur a single time. The ten largest clones capture roughly 8.6% of the sample.

The germline V gene (reference sequence) sets CDR1 to GTSNPN and CDR2 to SVGIG. Between the V and J ends, shortened by 4 bases and 4 bases respectively, the junction contains 17 bases. The CDR3 numbers 15 residues from cysteine through phenylalanine. Left in the record is the CDR3 DNA by itself, 45 bases read in frame from the first base. To be included, a participant needed at least one PBMC sample from before ART initiation plus at least two post-ART samples. Every participant with HIV received treatment in the United States of America. Cryopreserved samples of about 0.95-10 million PBMC were thawed and washed before DNA extraction. At the time of the earliest PBMC sample, participants with HIV were aged between roughly 20 and 54 years. Each participant contributed PBMC samples from 1-4 timepoints before ART initiation and 2-8 timepoints after ART initiation, with a median of 7 samples. For every participant, serial HIV viral load, CD4+ T-cell count, ART history and demographic data were obtained. A Qiagen kit on a QIAcube was used to extract genomic DNA from unsorted PBMC, with samples processed in batches of 12.

About this clone itself: Its target antigen remains unknown. No base quality information exists; no much larger clone differs at one position.

This material consisted of unsorted PBMCs, taken 3.2 years before starting antiretroviral therapy. The receptor comes from a man in his fifties or sixties with HIV. Here the chain combines TRBV30 and TRBJ1-5; 6 matching bases give a weak D call of TRBD1. Here is the DNA: TGTGCCTGGACCCACCGGGGGCTCGTGAATCAGCCCCAGCATTTT. Its translation is CAWTHRGLVNQPQHF.